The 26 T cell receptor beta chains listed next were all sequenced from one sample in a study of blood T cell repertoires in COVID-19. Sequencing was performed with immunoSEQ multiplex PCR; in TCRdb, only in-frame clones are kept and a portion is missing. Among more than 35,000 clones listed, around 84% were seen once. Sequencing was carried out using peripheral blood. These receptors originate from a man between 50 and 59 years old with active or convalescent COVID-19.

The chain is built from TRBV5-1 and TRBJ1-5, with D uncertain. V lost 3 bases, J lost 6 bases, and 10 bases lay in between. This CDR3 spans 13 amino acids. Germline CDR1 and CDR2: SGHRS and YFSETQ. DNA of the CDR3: TGCGCCAGCAGCTCGTACGTCGGTCAGCCCCAGCATTTT. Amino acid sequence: CASSSYVGQPQHF.

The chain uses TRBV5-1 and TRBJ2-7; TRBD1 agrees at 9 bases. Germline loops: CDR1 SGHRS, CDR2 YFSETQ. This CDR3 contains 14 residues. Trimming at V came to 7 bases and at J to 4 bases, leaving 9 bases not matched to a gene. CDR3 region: CASGRQGGLYEQYF. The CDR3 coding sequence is TGCGCCAGCGGACGACAGGGGGGTTTGTACGAGCAGTACTTC.

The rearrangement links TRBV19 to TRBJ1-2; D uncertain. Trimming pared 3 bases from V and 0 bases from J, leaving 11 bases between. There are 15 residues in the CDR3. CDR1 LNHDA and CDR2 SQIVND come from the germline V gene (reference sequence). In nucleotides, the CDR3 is TGTGCCAGTAGTATTACGCAGGAAGCTAACTATGGCTACACCTTC. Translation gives CASSITQEANYGYTF.

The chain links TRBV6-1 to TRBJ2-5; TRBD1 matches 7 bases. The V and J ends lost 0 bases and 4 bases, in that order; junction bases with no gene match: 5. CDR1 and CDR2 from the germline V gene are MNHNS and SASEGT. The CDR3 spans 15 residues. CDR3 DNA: TGTGCCAGCAGTGAAGCATACAACAGGGGAGAGACCCAGTACTTC. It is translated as CASSEAYNRGETQYF.

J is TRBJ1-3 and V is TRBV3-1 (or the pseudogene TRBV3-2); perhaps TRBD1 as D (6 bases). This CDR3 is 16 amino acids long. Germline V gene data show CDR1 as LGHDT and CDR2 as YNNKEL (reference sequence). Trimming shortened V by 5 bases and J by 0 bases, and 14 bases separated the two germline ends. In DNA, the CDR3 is TGTGCCAGCAGCTTTTTTCCAGGGGCCTCTGGAAACACCATATATTTT. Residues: CASSFFPGASGNTIYF.

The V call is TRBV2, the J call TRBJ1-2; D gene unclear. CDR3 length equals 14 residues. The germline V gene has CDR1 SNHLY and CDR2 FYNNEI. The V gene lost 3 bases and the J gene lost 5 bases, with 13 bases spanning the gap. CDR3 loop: CASSDRRLLYGYTF. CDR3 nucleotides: TGTGCCAGCAGTGATCGTCGTCTGCTATATGGCTACACCTTC.

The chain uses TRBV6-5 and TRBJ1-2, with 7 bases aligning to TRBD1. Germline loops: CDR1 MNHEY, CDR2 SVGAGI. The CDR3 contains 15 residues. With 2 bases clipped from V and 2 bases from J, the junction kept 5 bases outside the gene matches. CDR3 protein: CASSYNTQGNYGYTF. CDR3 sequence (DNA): TGTGCCAGCAGTTACAACACACAGGGGAACTATGGCTACACCTTC.

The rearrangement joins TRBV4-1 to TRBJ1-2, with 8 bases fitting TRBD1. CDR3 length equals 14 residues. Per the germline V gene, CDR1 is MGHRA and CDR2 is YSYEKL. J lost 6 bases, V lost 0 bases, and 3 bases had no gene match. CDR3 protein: CASSQEPGGDGYTF. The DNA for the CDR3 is TGCGCCAGCAGCCAAGAGCCAGGGGGCGATGGCTACACCTTC.

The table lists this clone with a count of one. Here the CDR3 DNA reads TGTGCCAGCAGTCCGAGCGGGTCTGGGGCCAACGTCCTGACTTTC. Translation gives CASSPSGSGANVLTF. The gene calls are TRBV2 and TRBJ2-6; TRBD2 might be the D (6 bases). The CDR3 runs 15 residues. Trimming took 5 bases from V and 1 from J, leaving 9 bases between them. Per germline, CDR1 SNHLY and CDR2 FYNNEI.

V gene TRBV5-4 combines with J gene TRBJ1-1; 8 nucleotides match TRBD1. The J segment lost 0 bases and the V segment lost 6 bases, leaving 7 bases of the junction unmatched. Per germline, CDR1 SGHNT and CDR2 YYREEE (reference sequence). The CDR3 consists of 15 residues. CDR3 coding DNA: TGTGCCAGCACCCGGACAGGGATAATGAACACTGAAGCTTTCTTT. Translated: CASTRTGIMNTEAFF.

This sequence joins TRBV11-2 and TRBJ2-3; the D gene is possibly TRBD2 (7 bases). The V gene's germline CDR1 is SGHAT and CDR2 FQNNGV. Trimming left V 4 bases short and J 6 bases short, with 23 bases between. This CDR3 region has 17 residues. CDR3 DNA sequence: TGTGCCAGCAGCTCGCCTGTCGGACGGGGGGCAGGGGATACGCAGTATTTT. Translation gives CASSSPVGRGAGDTQYF.

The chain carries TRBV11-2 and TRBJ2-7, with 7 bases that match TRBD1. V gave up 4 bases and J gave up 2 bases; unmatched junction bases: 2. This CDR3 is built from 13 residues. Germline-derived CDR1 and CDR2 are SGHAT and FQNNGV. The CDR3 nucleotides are TGTGCCAGCAGCTGGGACAGCGCCTACGAGCAGTACTTC. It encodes CASSWDSAYEQYF.

CDR3 sequence: CASSYTTGGGYQPQHF. CDR3 nucleotide sequence: TGTGCCAGCAGTTACACGACAGGGGGGGGGTATCAGCCCCAGCATTTT. The chain carries TRBV6-2 or TRBV6-3 and TRBJ1-5; 9 nucleotides align to TRBD1. Germline V gene lookup returns CDR1 MNHEY and CDR2 SVGEGT. Trimming took 2 bases from V and 5 from J; bases not matched to a gene: 7. There are 16 residues in the CDR3.

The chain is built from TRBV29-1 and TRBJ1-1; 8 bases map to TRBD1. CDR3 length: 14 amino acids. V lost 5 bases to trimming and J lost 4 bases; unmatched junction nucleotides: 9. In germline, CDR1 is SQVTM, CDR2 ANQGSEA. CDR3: CSVLSAGGFTEAFF. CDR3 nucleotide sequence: TGCAGCGTTTTGTCGGCAGGGGGCTTCACTGAAGCTTTCTTT. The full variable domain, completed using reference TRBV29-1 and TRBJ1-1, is SAVISQKPSRDICQRGTSLTIQCQVDSQVTMMFWYRQQPGQSLTLIATANQGSEATYESGFVIDKFPISRPNLTFSTLTVSNMSPEDSSIYLCSVLSAGGFTEAFFGQGTRLTVV.

The CDR3 coding sequence is TGTGCCAGCAGCACCGGACAGGGTGGCCTATATGGCTACACCTTC. Its protein is CASSTGQGGLYGYTF. J is TRBJ1-2 and V is TRBV5-5; 8 bases match TRBD1. CDR3 length: 15 amino acids. CDR1 SGHKS and CDR2 YYEKEE come from the germline V gene (reference sequence). Germline trimming cut 4 bases from V and 5 bases from J; bases unmatched to any gene: 10.

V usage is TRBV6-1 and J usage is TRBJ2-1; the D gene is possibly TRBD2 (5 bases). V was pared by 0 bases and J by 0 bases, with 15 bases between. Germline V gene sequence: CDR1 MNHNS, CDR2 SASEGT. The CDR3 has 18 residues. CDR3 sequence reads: CASSEASMGSLSYNEQFF. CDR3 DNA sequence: TGTGCCAGCAGTGAAGCTTCCATGGGGAGCCTCTCCTACAATGAGCAGTTCTTC.

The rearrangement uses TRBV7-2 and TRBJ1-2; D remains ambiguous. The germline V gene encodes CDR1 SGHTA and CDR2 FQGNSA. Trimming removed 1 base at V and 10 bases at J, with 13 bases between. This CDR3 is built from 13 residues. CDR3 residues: CASSLGAGKDYTF. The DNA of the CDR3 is TGTGCCAGCAGCTTAGGGGCGGGAAAAGACTACACCTTC.

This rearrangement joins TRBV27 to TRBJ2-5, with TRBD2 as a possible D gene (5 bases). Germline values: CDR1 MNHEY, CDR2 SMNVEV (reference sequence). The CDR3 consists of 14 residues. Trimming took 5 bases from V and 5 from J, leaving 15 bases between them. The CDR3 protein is CASSPARGVETQYF. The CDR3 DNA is TGTGCCAGCAGTCCCGCCCGGGGTGTGGAGACCCAGTACTTC.

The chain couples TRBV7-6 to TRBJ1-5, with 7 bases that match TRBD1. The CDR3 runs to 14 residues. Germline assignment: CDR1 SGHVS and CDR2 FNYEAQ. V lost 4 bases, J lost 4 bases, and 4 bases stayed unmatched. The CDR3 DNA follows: TGTGCCAGCAGCTCGGGGACAGCAAATCAGCCCCAGCATTTT. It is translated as CASSSGTANQPQHF. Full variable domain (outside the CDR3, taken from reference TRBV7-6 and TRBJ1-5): GAGVSQSPRYKVTKRGQDVALRCDPISGHVSLYWYRQALGQGPEFLTYFNYEAQQDKSGLPNDRFSAERPEGSISTLTIQRTEQRDSAMYRCASSSGTANQPQHFGDGTRLSIL.

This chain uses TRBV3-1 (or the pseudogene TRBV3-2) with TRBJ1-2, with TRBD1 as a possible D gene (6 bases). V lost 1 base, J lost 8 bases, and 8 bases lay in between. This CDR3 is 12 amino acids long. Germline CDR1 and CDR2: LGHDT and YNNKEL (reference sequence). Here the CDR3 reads CASSQAGDGYTF. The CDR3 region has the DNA TGTGCCAGCAGCCAAGCAGGGGACGGCTACACCTTC.

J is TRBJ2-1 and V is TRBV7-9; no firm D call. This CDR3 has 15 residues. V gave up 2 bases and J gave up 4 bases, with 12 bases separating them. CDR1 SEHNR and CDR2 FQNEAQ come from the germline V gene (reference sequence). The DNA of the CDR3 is TGTGCCAGCAGCTTACCCCCAACTCCGTACAATGAGCAGTTCTTC. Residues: CASSLPPTPYNEQFF.

The CDR3 sequence is CASSQEGLAGYTGELFF. In DNA form, the CDR3 reads TGTGCCAGCAGCCAGGAGGGACTAGCGGGGTACACCGGGGAGCTGTTTTTT. The V gene is TRBV3-1 (or the pseudogene TRBV3-2), the J gene TRBJ2-2, with 13 bases identical to TRBD2. The CDR3 sequence is 17 residues long. CDR1 and CDR2 (germline): LGHDT, YNNKEL (reference sequence). J gave up 3 bases and V 3 bases, and 4 bases lay outside the gene matches.

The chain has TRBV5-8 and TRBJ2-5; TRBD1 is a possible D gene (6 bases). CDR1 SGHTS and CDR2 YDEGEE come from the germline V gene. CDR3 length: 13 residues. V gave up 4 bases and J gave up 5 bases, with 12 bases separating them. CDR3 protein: CASSPWGRETQYF. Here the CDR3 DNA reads TGTGCCAGCAGCCCCTGGGGGCGGGAGACCCAGTACTTC.

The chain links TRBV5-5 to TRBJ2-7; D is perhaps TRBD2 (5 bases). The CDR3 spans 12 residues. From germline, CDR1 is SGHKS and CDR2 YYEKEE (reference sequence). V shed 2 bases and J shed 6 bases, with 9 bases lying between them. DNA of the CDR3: TGTGCCAGCAGCTTTGGGGAGTCCGAGCAGTACTTC. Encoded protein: CASSFGESEQYF. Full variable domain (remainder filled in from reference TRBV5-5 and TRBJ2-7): DAGVTQSPTHLIKTRGQQVTLRCSPISGHKSVSWYQQVLGQGPQFIFQYYEKEERGRGNFPDRFSARQFPNYSSELNVNALLLGDSALYLCASSFGESEQYFGPGTRLTVT.

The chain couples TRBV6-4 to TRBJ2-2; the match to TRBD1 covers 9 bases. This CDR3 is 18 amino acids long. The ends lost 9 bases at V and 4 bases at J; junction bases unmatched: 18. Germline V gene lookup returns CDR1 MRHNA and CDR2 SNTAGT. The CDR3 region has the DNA TGTGCCAGAGTCCGATACTATTCGGGACAGGGAATCACCGGGGAGCTGTTTTTT. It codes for CARVRYYSGQGITGELFF.

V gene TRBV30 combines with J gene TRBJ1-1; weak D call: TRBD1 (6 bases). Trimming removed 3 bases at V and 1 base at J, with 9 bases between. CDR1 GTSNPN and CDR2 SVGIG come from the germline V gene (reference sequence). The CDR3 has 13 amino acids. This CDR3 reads CAWRTGPNTEAFF. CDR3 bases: TGTGCCTGGAGGACAGGACCGAACACTGAAGCTTTCTTT.